This passage covers 2 T cell receptor beta chains from one sample sequenced in a study of control samples from healthy donors and cancer patients. Produced via immunoSEQ multiplex PCR; TCRdb's table is partial and in-frame only. The sample contains approximately 110,000 clones, 83% of which appear only once. Sequencing was performed on blood. These receptors were collected from a woman between 50 and 59 years old in good health.

The chain carries TRBV9 and TRBJ1-2; D gene ambiguous. Germline assignment: CDR1 SGDLS and CDR2 YYNGEE. Trimming stripped 5 bases from V and 5 bases from J, with 16 bases between. This CDR3 contains 14 residues. The CDR3, as DNA: TGTGCCAGCAGTATTGTAGCCGGAGGGTATGGCTACACCTTC. It translates to CASSIVAGGYGYTF.

The chain recombines TRBV6-5 with TRBJ1-5; 9 nucleotides agree with TRBD1. This CDR3 is built from 14 residues. CDR1 is MNHEY and CDR2 is SVGAGI in the germline V gene. With 5 bases clipped from V and 5 bases from J, the junction kept 4 bases outside the gene matches. The CDR3 DNA reads as TGTGCCAGCAGTCGACAGGGGGGGGATCAGCCCCAGCATTTT. Translating gives CASSRQGGDQPQHF.